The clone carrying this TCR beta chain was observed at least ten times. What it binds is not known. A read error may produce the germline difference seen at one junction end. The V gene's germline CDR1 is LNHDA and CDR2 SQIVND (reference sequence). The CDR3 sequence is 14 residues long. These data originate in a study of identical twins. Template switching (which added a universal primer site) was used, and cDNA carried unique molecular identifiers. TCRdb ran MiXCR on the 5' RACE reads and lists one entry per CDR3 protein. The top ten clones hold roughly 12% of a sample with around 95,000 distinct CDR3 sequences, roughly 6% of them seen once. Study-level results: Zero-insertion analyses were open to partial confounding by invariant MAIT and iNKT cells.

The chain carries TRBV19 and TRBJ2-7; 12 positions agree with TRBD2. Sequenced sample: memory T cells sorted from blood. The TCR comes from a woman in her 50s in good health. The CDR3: CASSAGTSGYAQYF. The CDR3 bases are TGTGCCAGTAGTGCAGGGACTAGCGGGTACGCGCAGTACTTC.